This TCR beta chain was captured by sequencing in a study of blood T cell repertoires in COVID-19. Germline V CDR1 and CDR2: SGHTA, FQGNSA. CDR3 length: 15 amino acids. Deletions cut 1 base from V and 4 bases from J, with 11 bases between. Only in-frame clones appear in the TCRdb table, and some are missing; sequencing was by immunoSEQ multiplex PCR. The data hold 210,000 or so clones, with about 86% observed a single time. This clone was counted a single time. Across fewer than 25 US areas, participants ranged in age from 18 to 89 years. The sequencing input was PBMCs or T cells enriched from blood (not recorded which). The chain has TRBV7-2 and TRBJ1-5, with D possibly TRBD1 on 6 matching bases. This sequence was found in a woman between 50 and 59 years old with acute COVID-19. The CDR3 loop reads CASSLVDSPNQPQHF. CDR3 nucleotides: TGTGCCAGCAGCTTAGTGGACAGCCCTAATCAGCCCCAGCATTTT.